The present T cell receptor (beta chain) was sequenced within a study of T cells in localized non-small cell lung cancer. This clone was counted only a few times. Here immunoSEQ multiplex PCR was the method, and the copy in TCRdb shows in-frame clones only, minus some. The sample lists about 76,000 clones; about 88% were seen once. This specimen consisted of peripheral blood, obtained before any cancer treatment. This clonotype originated in an older female donor with stage I lung adenocarcinoma.

Written as DNA, the CDR3 is TGTGCCAGCAGCCGCTTTGGATTGGCGAACACTGAAGCTTTCTTT. This translates into CASSRFGLANTEAFF. The chain combines TRBV13 with TRBJ1-1, with unresolved D. Germline CDR1 is PRHDT and CDR2 is FYEKMQ (reference sequence). V was clipped by 5 bases and J by 1 base, with 14 bases between them. This CDR3 comprises 15 residues.